This T cell receptor (beta chain) was profiled in a study of blood T cell repertoires in COVID-19. Study-level background: Donors in the United States, Italy and Spain gave samples during acute or convalescent COVID-19. The cDNA or gDNA used as material had been derived from T cells, B-cell-depleted T cells, or PBMCs.

Patients of the Seattle cohort, enrolled during active infection, were followed longitudinally. The V end lost 4 bases, the J end lost 3 bases, and 12 bases lay between the germline ends. CDR3 length equals 14 residues. Looked up from germline, CDR1 is LGHNA and CDR2 is YNFKEQ. Only in-frame clones appear in the TCRdb table, and some are missing; sequencing was by immunoSEQ multiplex PCR. The table has some 240,000 clones, 80% to 90% seen once; the top ten hold 7.5%. V is TRBV4-2 and J is TRBJ1-2, with D uncertain. The sequence was collected from a woman aged 80 or over with COVID-19, enrolled during active disease. Source material: peripheral blood. The CDR3 loop is CASSRQLRDYGYTF. CDR3 coding DNA: TGTGCCAGCAGCCGACAACTGCGAGACTATGGCTACACCTTC.